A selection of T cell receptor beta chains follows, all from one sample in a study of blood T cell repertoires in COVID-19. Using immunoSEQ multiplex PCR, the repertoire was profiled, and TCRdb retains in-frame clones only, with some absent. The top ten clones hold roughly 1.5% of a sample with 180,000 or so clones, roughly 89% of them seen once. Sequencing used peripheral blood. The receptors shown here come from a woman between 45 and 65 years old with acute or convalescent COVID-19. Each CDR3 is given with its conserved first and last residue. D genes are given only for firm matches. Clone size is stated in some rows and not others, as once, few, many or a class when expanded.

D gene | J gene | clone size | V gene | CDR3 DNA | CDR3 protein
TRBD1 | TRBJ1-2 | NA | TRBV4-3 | TGCGCCAGCAGCCCGGGACAGGGGACAGGTGGCTACACCTTC | CASSPGQGTGGYTF
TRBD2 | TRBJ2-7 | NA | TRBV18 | TGTGCCAGCTCACGAGGGACTAGCGGGGGGCAGGTCGAGCAGTACTTC | CASSRGTSGGQVEQYF
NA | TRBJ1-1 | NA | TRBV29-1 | TGCAGCGGGAACGATATGTCCAGGGGCGATGAAGCTTTCTTT | CSGNDMSRGDEAFF
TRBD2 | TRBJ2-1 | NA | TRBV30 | TGTGCCTGGAAGGGCAGGCTAGCGGGATACAATGAGCAGTTCTTC | CAWKGRLAGYNEQFF
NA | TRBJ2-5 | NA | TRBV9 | TGTGCCAGCAGCGTAGGGCACCTCCAAGAGACCCAGTACTTC | CASSVGHLQETQYF
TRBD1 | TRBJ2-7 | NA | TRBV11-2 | TGTGCCAGCAGCCCCGGACAGGGGCGCGAGCAGTACTTC | CASSPGQGREQYF
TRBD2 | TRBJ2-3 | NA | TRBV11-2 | TGTGCCAGCAGCTTAGCGGACGGGGGGGGTTCAGATACGCAGTATTTT | CASSLADGGGSDTQYF
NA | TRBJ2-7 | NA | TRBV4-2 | TGTGCCAGCAGCCAAGAACGGGTAGCGGAATACGAGCAGTACTTC | CASSQERVAEYEQYF
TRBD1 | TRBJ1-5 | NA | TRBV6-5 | TGTGCCAGCATCCCTTGGGACAGGACGGATCAGCCCCAGCATTTT | CASIPWDRTDQPQHF
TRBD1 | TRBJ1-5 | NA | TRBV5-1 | TGCGCCAGCAGCGAGGGACAGATGAATCAGCCCCAGCATTTT | CASSEGQMNQPQHF
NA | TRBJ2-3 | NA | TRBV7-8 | TGTGCCAGCAGCTTAGAAGCCACCACAGATACGCAGTATTTT | CASSLEATTDTQYF
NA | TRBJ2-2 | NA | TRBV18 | TGTGCCAGCTCACCCGGCAGGCAGAACACCGGGGAGCTGTTTTTT | CASSPGRQNTGELFF
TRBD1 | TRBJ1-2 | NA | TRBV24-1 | TGTGCCACCAGTGATTCTCCCGGGACAGGGGGTAATGGCTACACCTTC | CATSDSPGTGGNGYTF
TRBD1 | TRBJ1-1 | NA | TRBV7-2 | TGTGCCAGCAGCTTAGTCCTTAGGGGGCAAGCTTTCTTT | CASSLVLRGQAFF
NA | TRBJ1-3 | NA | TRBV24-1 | TGTGCCACCAGTGAAAGCGATAACTCTGGAAACACCATATATTTT | CATSESDNSGNTIYF
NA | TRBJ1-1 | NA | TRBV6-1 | TGTGCCAGCAGTGAAGCAACACACGGGTCGAACACTGAAGCTTTCTTT | CASSEATHGSNTEAFF
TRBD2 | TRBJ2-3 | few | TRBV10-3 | TGTGCCATCAGTGCCACGACCGGGACTAGCGGCACAGATACGCAGTATTTT | CAISATTGTSGTDTQYF
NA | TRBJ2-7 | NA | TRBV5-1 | TGCGCCAGCAGCCTTAGACCAGCGGGCGGCGAGCAGTACTTC | CASSLRPAGGEQYF
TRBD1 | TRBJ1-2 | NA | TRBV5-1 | TGCGCCAGCAGCCGGGGACAGGGATTTAACTATGGCTACACCTTC | CASSRGQGFNYGYTF
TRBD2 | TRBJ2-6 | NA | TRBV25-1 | TGTGCCAGCAGTGAATCTTCGCGGGAGGGCACTGGGGCCAACGTCCTGACTTTC | CASSESSREGTGANVLTF
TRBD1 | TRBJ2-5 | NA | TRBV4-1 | TGCGCCAGCAGCCAAGAGGTTACAGGGGATATCCAGACCCAGTACTTC | CASSQEVTGDIQTQYF
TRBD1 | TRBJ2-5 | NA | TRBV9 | TGTGCCAGCAGCGTAGCTCAGGGGGCAGATCAAGAGACCCAGTACTTC | CASSVAQGADQETQYF
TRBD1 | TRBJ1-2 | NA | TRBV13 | TGTGCCAGCAGCTTAAACAGGGGGCTGGGCTACACCTTC | CASSLNRGLGYTF
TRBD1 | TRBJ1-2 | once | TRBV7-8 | TGTGCCAGCAGCTTGTCAAAGGGGGCGAGGTATGGCTACACCTTC | CASSLSKGARYGYTF
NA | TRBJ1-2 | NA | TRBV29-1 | TGCAGCGTTGAATCGGGGAACTATGGCTACACCTTC | CSVESGNYGYTF
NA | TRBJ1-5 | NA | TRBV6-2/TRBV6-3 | TGTGCCAGCAGTTACGGAGGGTTGGGCAATCAGCCCCAGCATTTT | CASSYGGLGNQPQHF
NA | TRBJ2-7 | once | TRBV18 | TGTGCCAGCTCACAGGGAGGCGCAAGAGTCTACGAGCAGTACTTC | CASSQGGARVYEQYF
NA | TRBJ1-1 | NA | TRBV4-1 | TGCGCCAGCAGCCAATATGACAAGAACACTGAAGCTTTCTTT | CASSQYDKNTEAFF
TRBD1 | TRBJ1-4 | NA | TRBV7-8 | TGTGCCAGCAGCTCTGAACCGGGACAGGGGTTCTCCTGGACTAATGAAAAACTGTTTTTT | CASSSEPGQGFSWTNEKLFF
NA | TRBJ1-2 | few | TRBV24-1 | TGTGCCACCAGTGACCCTGAAGGCGGGAACCGGCCCTATGGGGGCTACACCTTC | CATSDPEGGNRPYGGYTF
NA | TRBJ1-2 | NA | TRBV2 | TGTGCCAGCAGTGAGAGGCAGACCTATGGCTACACCTTC | CASSERQTYGYTF
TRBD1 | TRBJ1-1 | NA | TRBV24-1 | TGTGCCACCAGTGACCCCCGGACAGGGAACACTGAAGCTTTCTTT | CATSDPRTGNTEAFF
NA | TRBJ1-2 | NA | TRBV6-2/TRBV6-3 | TGTGCCAGCAGTTACGCGGGCTCAAACTATGGCTACACCTTC | CASSYAGSNYGYTF